This section outlines one T cell receptor (beta chain) sequence together with its context. The data stem from a study of blood T cell repertoires in COVID-19. Profiling relied on immunoSEQ multiplex PCR, and the TCRdb table lists in-frame clones only, not all of them. The sample shows about 480,000 clones, more than 75% of them seen only once. The V gene's germline CDR1 is SGHTA and CDR2 FQGNSA. The V gene end was trimmed by 1 base and the J gene end by 7 bases; junction bases not matched to a gene: 15. CDR3 length equals 17 residues. The sequenced sample was PBMCs or T cells enriched from blood (not recorded which). The chain uses TRBV7-2 and TRBJ2-5, with 7 bases aligning to TRBD1. The sequence derives from a woman in her thirties or forties who had recovered from COVID-19. The CDR3 sequence: CASSLVEGTGVRGTQYF. Written as DNA, the CDR3 is TGTGCCAGCAGCTTAGTTGAAGGAACAGGGGTGAGGGGGACCCAGTACTTC. The whole variable domain, filled in from reference TRBV7-2 and TRBJ2-5, reads GAGVSQSPSNKVTEKGKDVELRCDPISGHTALYWYRQSLGQGLEFLIYFQGNSAPDKSGLPSDRFSAERTGGSVSTLTIQRTQQEDSAVYLCASSLVEGTGVRGTQYFGPGTRLLVL.